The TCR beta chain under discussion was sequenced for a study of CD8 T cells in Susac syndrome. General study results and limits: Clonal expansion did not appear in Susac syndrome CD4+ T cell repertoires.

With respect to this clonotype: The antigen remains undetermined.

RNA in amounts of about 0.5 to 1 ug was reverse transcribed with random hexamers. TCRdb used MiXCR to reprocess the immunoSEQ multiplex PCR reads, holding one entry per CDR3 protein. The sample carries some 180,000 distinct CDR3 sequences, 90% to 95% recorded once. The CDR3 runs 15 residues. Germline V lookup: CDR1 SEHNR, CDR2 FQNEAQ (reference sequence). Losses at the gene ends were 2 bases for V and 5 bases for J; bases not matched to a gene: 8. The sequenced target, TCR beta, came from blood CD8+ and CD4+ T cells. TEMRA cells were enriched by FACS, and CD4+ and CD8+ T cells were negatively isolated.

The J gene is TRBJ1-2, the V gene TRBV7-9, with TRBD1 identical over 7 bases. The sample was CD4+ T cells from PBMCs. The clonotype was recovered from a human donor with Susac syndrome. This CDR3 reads CASSLSSRGEYGYTF. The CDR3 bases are TGTGCCAGCAGCTTAAGCTCCAGGGGGGAGTATGGCTACACCTTC.